This TCR beta chain was recorded in a study of spatial heterogeneity in lung cancer. The time point is: sample taken at primary tumor resection. Extraction of whole RNA from tumor, nontumor lung or frozen PBMC preceded unsorted sequencing. This clonotype was recorded at least ten times. Its antigen is undetermined. TCRdb itself ran the 5' RACE reads through MiXCR, one entry per CDR3 protein. The sample lists about 23,000 distinct CDR3 sequences, under 8% occurring once. CDR1 and CDR2 from the germline V gene are SQVTM and ANQGSEA. This CDR3 region has 15 residues. With 6 bases clipped from V and 0 bases from J, the junction kept 7 bases outside the gene matches. General study findings and limits: Expanded alpha and beta TCR counts within tumors tracked tumor mutation counts. The authors estimated that approximately 7% of tumor T cells were covered for alpha chains and about 14% for beta chains.

The input for sequencing was lung tumor tissue, taken at surgery. This receptor was obtained from a male donor with early-stage non-small cell lung cancer. The rearrangement joins TRBV29-1 to TRBJ2-3, with 9 bases identical to TRBD2. The CDR3 spells CSVVAGARSTDTQYF. The DNA of the CDR3 is TGCAGCGTCGTAGCGGGAGCCCGTAGCACAGATACGCAGTATTTT.